These 5 T cell receptor beta chains originate from one sample sequenced in a study of shared clonotypes between healthy human individuals. Naive CD8 populations comprised CD45RO-negative cells positively selected for CCR7, excluding terminally differentiated effector memory CD45RA+ cells. Using immunoSEQ multiplex PCR, the repertoire was profiled, and TCRdb retains in-frame clones only, with some absent. The sample has over 2 million clones, approximately 94% seen once; the top ten hold around 1.1%. Sequencing was done on a sample of naive CD8+ T cells sorted from blood. These receptors originate from a man between 18 and 35 years old in good health.

The CDR3 bases are TGTGCCAGCAGCCAATGGACTAGCGGGAGATTCAATGAGCAGTTCTTC. Translation gives CASSQWTSGRFNEQFF. The J gene is TRBJ2-1, the V gene TRBV7-2; 13 bases agree with TRBD2. Germline CDR1 is SGHTA and CDR2 is FQGNSA. V lost 5 bases to trimming and J lost 6 bases; unmatched junction nucleotides: 7. CDR3 length equals 16 residues.

The chain recombines TRBV14 with TRBJ2-3; 8 bases agree with TRBD2. CDR1 and CDR2 (germline): SGHDN, FVKESK. The V and J ends lost 1 base and 2 bases, in that order; junction bases with no gene match: 8. This CDR3 has 17 amino acids. CDR3 DNA sequence: TGTGCCAGCAGCCAAGGTGTTTCTAGCGGGTACACAGATACGCAGTATTTT. It encodes CASSQGVSSGYTDTQYF.

The chain couples TRBV9 to TRBJ2-1; 11 bases are shared with TRBD2. V gave up 3 bases and J gave up 0 bases; unmatched junction bases: 8. Germline V gene sequence: CDR1 SGDLS, CDR2 YYNGEE. There are 18 residues in the CDR3. The CDR3 nucleotides are TGTGCCAGCAGCGGAGACCCTCTAGCGGGAGGCTCCTACAATGAGCAGTTCTTC. It specifies CASSGDPLAGGSYNEQFF.

The chain has TRBV7-9 and TRBJ1-1; 9 bases agree with TRBD1. Germline loops: CDR1 SEHNR, CDR2 FQNEAQ (reference sequence). CDR3 length: 18 amino acids. With V trimmed by 3 bases and J by 0 bases, 11 bases remained unmatched. CDR3 DNA sequence: TGTGCCAGCAGCTTGGGCGCACTACAGGGGGCCTTGAACACTGAAGCTTTCTTT. Encoded protein: CASSLGALQGALNTEAFF.

The rearrangement joins TRBV4-3 to TRBJ2-2, with TRBD1 matching over 9 bases. CDR3 length: 17 amino acids. Germline V CDR1 and CDR2: LGHNA, YSLEER. V was pared by 2 bases and J by 5 bases, with 9 bases of the junction left unmatched. The CDR3 DNA reads TGCGCCAGCAGCCAACCTACAGGGGGCGCGAGTACCGGGGAGCTGTTTTTT. The encoded protein is CASSQPTGGASTGELFF.